This T cell receptor beta chain was retrieved from a study of control samples from healthy donors and cancer patients. This clone was observed once. Profiled with immunoSEQ multiplex PCR; TCRdb holds only in-frame clones, not every one. The sample records some 120,000 clones, roughly 90% being singletons. CDR1 MDHEN and CDR2 SYDVKM come from the germline V gene. CDR3 size: 14 residues. With 2 bases clipped from V and 1 base from J, the junction kept 1 base outside the gene matches. The V and J genes are TRBV28 and TRBJ2-5, with 7 bases matching TRBD1. This clonotype originated in a man aged 50-60 years in good health. Specimen: blood. This CDR3 reads CASSLDRAQETQYF. CDR3 bases: TGTGCCAGCAGTTTAGACAGGGCCCAAGAGACCCAGTACTTC.